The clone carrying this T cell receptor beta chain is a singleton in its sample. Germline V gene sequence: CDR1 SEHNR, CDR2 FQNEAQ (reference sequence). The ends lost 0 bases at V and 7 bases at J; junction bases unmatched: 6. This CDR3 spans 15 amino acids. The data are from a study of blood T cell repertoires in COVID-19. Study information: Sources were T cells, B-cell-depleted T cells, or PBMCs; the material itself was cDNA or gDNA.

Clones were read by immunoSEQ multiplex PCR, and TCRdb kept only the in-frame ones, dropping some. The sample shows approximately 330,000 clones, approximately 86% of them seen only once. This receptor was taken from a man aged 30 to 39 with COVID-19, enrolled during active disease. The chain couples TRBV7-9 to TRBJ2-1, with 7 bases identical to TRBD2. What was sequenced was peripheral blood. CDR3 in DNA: TGTGCCAGCAGCTTAGCGCAGGGAGGGGAGAATGAGCAGTTCTTC. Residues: CASSLAQGGENEQFF.